This T cell receptor beta chain was sequenced in a study of a mutant IDH1 vaccine in newly diagnosed glioma. Overall study context: The treated population exhibited a male proportion of roughly 62%, a female proportion of around 38%, and a mean age of about 40 years. Most patients had received both radiotherapy and temozolomide, the prior options being radiotherapy, temozolomide, or both.

About this clone itself: Antigen unknown.

The time point: baseline, week 1 (first vaccination visit). Treatment here: pre-vaccination baseline after standard-of-care therapy. New astrocytomas of WHO grade 3 or 4 that were IDH1-mutant and ATRX-lost were found in the donors. Notes on the study in general: There seemed to be no relation between pseudoprogression and changes in top peripheral T cell clonotypes.

TCRdb keeps only in-frame clones here, not all; method: immunoSEQ multiplex PCR. This table has 98,000 or so clones, roughly 89% appearing once. Germline-derived CDR1 and CDR2 are MDHEN and SYDVKM. Unmatched junction bases numbered 7, after V lost 7 bases and J lost 4 bases. This CDR3 region has 15 residues. Specimen: PBMCs, collected from a glioma patient treated with radiotherapy, temozolomide or both. This TCR came from a woman between 50 and 59 years old with glioma. This chain connects TRBV28 to TRBJ2-3; 11 bases agree with TRBD2. The CDR3 DNA reads TGTGCCAGCAAACTAGCGGGAGACACCCCAGATACGCAGTATTTT. Translation gives CASKLAGDTPDTQYF.